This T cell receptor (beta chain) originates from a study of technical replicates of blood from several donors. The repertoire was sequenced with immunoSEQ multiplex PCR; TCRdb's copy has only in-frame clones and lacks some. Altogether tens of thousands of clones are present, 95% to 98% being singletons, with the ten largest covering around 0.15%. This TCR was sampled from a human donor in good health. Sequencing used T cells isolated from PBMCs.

The CDR3, as DNA: TGTGCCAGCAGCTTAGTTGATAGCGGGGGAAGGCAGTTCTTC. Translated: CASSLVDSGGRQFF. The genes are TRBV11-3 and TRBJ2-1; 9 nucleotides line up with TRBD2. The CDR3 length is 14 residues. Germline V gives CDR1 SGHNT, CDR2 YENEEA. The trim removed 1 base at V and 12 bases at J, leaving 7 bases unmatched.